The following is a TCR beta chain sequence with its context. Its binding antigen is unknown. No clone much larger than this one lies a single base away; base qualities are absent. TCRbeta CDR3 regions were amplified from genomic DNA by means of the immunoSEQ Assay, a bias-controlled multiplex PCR. In the authors' own workflow: The number of nucleated cells in each sample was estimated from the amplification of reference gene primers within the assay. Sequence reads were collapsed and filtered to measure the absolute abundance of every unique TCRbeta CDR3 rearrangement. Productive Simpson clonality was computed per sample as the square root of Simpson's diversity index over productive rearrangements. TCRdb's version of the immuneACCESS table is confined to in-frame rearrangements and falls short of the full clone set. An unresolved V gene accounts for under half of the shortfall where checked; the remainder is of unknown origin. V and J calls and clone size are copied from that table; D and trimming were computed from the DNA. The sample yields 150,000 to 200,000 clones; about 81% were counted once. The ten largest clonotypes hold approximately 9.9% of the sample.

Collaborating institutions collected whole blood in K2EDTA tubes following their own protocols. Collaborator samples were shipped for TCRbeta analysis as frozen whole blood, isolated PBMCs, or DNA extracted from either sample type. Based on the germline V gene (reference sequence), the CDR1 and CDR2 sequences are LNHNV and YYDKDF. V and J are truncated by 1 base and 0 bases respectively, leaving an intervening sequence of 10 bases. Taken from cysteine to phenylalanine, the CDR3 has 16 residues. The CDR3 DNA has 48 bases and is translated from base 1. These data belong to a study of blood T cell repertoires in COVID-19 (dated by TCRdb to about 2020). Turning to the overall study: Samples from collaborators originated in the United States, Italy and Spain and spanned both the acute and convalescent phases of COVID-19. The dataset comprised deeply sampled blood TCRbeta repertoires from subjects exposed to, actively infected with, or recovered from COVID-19. HLA class I and class II types, where available, came from metadata supplied by the sample provider rather than from assay-based typing. Sample metadata almost always included a de-identified subject ID, COVID-19 status, age in years and sex. The repertoires were made available in a free public database intended to serve as a resource for research on the immune response to SARS-CoV-2. The prospective study material was composed of cDNA or gDNA derived from T cells, B-cell-depleted T cells, or PBMCs. The samples were drawn from two sources: the first 160 participants of the ongoing ImmuneRACE study, and 1,254 subjects contributed by 6 global collaborators.

Study-level results and caveats: Clinical and demographic metadata were provided uncurated, with the amount varying by source and participant.

This receptor was identified in a man in his fifties or sixties with active or convalescent COVID-19. The sample consisted of peripheral blood. The chain is made from TRBV15 and TRBJ1-3; no D gene can be assigned with confidence. The CDR3 amino acid sequence is: CATSRGGMSSGNTIYF. The DNA is TGTGCCACCAGCAGAGGAGGGATGAGCTCTGGAAACACCATATATTTT.